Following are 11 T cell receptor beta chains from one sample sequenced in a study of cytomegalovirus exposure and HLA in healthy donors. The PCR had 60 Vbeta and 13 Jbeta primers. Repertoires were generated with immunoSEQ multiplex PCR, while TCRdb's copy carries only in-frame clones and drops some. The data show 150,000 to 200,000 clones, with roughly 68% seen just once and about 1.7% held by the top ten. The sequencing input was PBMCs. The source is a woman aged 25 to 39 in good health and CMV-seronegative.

The CDR3 spells CAWSVLQGAYEQYF. The CDR3 region has the DNA TGTGCCTGGAGTGTACTACAGGGGGCCTACGAGCAGTACTTC. This chain connects TRBV30 to TRBJ2-7, with TRBD1 identical over 8 bases. Germline V gene data show CDR1 as GTSNPN and CDR2 as SVGIG (reference sequence). The CDR3 extends over 14 amino acids. V was clipped by 0 bases and J by 2 bases; unmatched bases: 3.

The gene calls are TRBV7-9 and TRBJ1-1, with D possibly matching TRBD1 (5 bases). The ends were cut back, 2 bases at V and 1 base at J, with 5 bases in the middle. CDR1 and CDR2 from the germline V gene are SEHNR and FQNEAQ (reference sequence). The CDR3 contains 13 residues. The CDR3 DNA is TGTGCCAGCAGCTTACAGGGGAACACTGAAGCTTTCTTT. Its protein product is CASSLQGNTEAFF.

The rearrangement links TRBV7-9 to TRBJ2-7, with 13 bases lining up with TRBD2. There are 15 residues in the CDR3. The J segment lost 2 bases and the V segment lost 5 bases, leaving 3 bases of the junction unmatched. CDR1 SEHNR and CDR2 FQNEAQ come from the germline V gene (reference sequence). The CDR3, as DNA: TGTGCCAGCAGCCAAGGACTAGCGGGGGCCTACGAGCAGTACTTC. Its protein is CASSQGLAGAYEQYF.

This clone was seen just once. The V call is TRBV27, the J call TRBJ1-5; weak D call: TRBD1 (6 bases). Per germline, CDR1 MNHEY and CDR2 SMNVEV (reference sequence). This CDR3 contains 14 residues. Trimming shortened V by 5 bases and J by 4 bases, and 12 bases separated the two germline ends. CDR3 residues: CASSRLRGNQPQHF. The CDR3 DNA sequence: TGTGCCAGCAGTCGCCTAAGGGGGAATCAGCCCCAGCATTTT.

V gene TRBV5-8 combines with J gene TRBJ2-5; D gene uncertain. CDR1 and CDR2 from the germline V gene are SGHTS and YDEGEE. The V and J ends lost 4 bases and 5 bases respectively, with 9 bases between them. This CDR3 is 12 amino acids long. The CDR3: CASSRDWETQYF. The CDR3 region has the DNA TGTGCCAGCAGCCGAGACTGGGAGACCCAGTACTTC.

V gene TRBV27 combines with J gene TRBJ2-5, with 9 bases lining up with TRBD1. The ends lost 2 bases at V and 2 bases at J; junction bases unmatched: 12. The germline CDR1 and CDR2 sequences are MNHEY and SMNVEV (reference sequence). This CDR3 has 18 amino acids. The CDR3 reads CASSLVGTGNGPQETQYF. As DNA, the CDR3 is TGTGCCAGCAGTTTAGTGGGGACAGGGAATGGGCCTCAAGAGACCCAGTACTTC.

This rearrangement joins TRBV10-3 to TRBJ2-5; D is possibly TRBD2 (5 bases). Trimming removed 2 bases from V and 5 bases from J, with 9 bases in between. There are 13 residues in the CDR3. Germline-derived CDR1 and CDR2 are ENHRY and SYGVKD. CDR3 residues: CAISERGLETQYF. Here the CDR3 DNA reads TGTGCCATCAGTGAGCGAGGGCTGGAGACCCAGTACTTC.

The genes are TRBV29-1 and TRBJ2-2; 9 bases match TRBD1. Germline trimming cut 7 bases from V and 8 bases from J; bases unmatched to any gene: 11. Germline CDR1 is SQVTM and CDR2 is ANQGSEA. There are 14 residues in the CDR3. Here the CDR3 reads CSGGGDRAAGELFF. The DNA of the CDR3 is TGCAGCGGAGGGGGGGACAGGGCGGCGGGGGAGCTGTTTTTT.

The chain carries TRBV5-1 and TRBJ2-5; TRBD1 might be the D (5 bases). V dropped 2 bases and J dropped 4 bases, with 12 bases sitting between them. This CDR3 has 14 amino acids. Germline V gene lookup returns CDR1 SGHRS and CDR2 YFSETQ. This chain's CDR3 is CASSFRGMRETQYF. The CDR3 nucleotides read TGCGCCAGCAGCTTTAGGGGTATGAGAGAGACCCAGTACTTC.

Here the CDR3 reads CASKGRDVNTEAFF. The CDR3 DNA follows: TGCGCCAGCAAAGGCAGGGATGTGAACACTGAAGCTTTCTTT. The rearrangement links TRBV4-1 to TRBJ1-1; maybe TRBD1 (5 bases). The CDR3 length is 14 residues. Germline assignment: CDR1 MGHRA and CDR2 YSYEKL. The V gene lost 7 bases and the J gene lost 0 bases, with 12 bases spanning the gap.

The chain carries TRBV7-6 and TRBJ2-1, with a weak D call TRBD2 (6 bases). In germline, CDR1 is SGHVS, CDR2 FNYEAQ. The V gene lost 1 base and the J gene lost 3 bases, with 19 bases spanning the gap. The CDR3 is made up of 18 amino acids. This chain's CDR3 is CASSLVTTVGLVYNEQFF. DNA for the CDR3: TGTGCCAGCAGCTTAGTAACTACCGTGGGACTGGTCTACAATGAGCAGTTCTTC.